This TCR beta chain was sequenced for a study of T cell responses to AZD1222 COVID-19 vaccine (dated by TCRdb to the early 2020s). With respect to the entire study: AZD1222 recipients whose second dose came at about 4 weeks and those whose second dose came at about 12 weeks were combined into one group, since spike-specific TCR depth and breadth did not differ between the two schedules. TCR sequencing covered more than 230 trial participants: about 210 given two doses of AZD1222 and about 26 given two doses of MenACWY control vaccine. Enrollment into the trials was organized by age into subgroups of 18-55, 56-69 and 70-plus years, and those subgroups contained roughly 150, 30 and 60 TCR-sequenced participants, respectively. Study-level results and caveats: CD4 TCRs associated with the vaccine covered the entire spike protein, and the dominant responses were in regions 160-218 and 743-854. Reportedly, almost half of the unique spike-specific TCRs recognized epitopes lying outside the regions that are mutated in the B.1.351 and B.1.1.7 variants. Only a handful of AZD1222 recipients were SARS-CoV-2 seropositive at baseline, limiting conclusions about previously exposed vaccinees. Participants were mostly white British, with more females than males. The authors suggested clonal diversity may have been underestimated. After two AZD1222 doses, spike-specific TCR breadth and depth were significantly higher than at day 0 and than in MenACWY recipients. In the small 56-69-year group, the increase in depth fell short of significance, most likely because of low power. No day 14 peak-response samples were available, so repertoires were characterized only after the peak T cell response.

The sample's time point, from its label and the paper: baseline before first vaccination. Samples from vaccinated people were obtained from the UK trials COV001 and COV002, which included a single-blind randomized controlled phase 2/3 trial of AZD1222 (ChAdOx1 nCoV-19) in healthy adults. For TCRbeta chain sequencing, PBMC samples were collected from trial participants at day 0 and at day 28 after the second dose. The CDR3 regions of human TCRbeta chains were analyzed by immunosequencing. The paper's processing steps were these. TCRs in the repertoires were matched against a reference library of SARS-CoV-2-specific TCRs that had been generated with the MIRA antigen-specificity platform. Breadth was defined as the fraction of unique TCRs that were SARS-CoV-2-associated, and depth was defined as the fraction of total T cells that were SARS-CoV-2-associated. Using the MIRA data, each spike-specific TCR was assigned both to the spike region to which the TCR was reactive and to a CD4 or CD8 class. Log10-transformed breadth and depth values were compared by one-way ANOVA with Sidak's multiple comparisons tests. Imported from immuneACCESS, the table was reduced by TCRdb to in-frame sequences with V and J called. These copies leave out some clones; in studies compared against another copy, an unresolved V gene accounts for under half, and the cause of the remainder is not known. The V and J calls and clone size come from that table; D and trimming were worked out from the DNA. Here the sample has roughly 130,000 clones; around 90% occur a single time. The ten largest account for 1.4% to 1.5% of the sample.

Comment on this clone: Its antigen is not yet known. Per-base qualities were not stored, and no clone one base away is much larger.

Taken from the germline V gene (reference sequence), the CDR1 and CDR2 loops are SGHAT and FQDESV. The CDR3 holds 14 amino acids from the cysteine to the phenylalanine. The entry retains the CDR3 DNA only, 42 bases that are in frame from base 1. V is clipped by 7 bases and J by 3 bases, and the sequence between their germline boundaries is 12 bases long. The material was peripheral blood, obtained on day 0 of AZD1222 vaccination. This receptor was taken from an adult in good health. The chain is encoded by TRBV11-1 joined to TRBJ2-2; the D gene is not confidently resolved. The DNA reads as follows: TGTGCCAGCACTAAAGCACGGGACACCGGGGAGCTGTTTTTT. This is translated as CASTKARDTGELFF.